This TCR beta chain was retrieved from a study of shared clonotypes between healthy human individuals. Assay: immunoSEQ multiplex PCR; the TCRdb copy retains only in-frame clones and omits some. The table includes millions of clones, about 95% detected once. Terminally differentiated effector memory CD45RA+ cells were left out of the naive CD8 fraction, which was CD45RO-negative and positively selected for CCR7. Germline V gene data show CDR1 as MRHNA and CDR2 as SNTAGT. The length of the CDR3 is 14 residues. Deletions cut 2 bases from V and 5 bases from J, with 13 bases between. The V call is TRBV6-4, the J call TRBJ2-7; a weak D match, TRBD2 (6 bases). The clonotype originates from a young man in good health. Material: naive CD8+ T cells sorted from blood. CDR3 protein: CASSDGAGGHEQYF. The CDR3 region has the DNA TGTGCCAGCAGTGACGGGGCCGGGGGTCACGAGCAGTACTTC.